One and the same sample provided the 6 T cell receptor beta chains below, sequenced in a study of OX40 agonist ivuxolimab in advanced cancers. Only in-frame clones appear in the TCRdb table, and some are missing; sequencing was by immunoSEQ multiplex PCR. This sample has more than 70,000 clones, with about 89% found just once. The sample consisted of CD4+ or CD8+ T cells sorted from blood, taken in a trial of the OX40 agonist ivuxolimab. The receptors derive from an adult with an advanced solid tumor such as melanoma, head and neck, liver or kidney cancer.

The chain recombines TRBV5-1 with TRBJ2-1, with TRBD2 identical over 9 bases. J was trimmed by 2 bases and V by 4 bases; bases with no gene match: 4. The CDR3 has 15 amino acids. Per germline, CDR1 SGHRS and CDR2 YFSETQ. The CDR3 region has the DNA TGCGCCAGCAGCAGTAGCGGGAGTACCTACAATGAGCAGTTCTTC. It specifies CASSSSGSTYNEQFF.

V usage is TRBV11-2 and J usage is TRBJ2-1; unclear D gene. Trimming shortened V by 8 bases and J by 0 bases, and 5 bases separated the two germline ends. The V gene's germline CDR1 is SGHAT and CDR2 FQNNGV. The CDR3 covers 12 residues. The DNA for the CDR3 is TGTGCCAGCGCGAGCTCCTACAATGAGCAGTTCTTC. Its protein is CASASSYNEQFF.

Only a few counts were recorded for this clone. The chain uses TRBV29-1 and TRBJ2-7; possible D gene TRBD1, 5 bases. Germline loops: CDR1 SQVTM, CDR2 ANQGSEA. V lost 5 bases and J 4 bases, leaving 12 bases between the germline ends. The CDR3 length is 12 residues. CDR3 amino acids: CSVTDQGYEQYF. DNA of the CDR3: TGCAGCGTTACCGACCAGGGATACGAGCAGTACTTC.

This chain uses TRBV9 with TRBJ2-3, with 7 bases matching TRBD1. The V and J ends lost 4 bases and 4 bases, in that order; junction bases with no gene match: 12. Germline V gene data show CDR1 as SGDLS and CDR2 as YYNGEE. This CDR3 region has 16 residues. The CDR3 nucleotides are TGTGCCAGCAGCTCAGAATCAGGGGGTGGCTCAGATACGCAGTATTTT. Its translation is CASSSESGGGSDTQYF.

The chain links TRBV19 to TRBJ2-7, with TRBD2 as a possible D gene (5 bases). The V end was cut by 7 bases, the J end by 3 bases, with 16 bases between. The CDR3 loop spans 14 amino acids. In germline, CDR1 is LNHDA, CDR2 SQIVND (reference sequence). The CDR3 sequence: CASTKDGVNYEQYF. CDR3 DNA: TGTGCCAGTACCAAGGACGGGGTTAACTACGAGCAGTACTTC. The full variable domain, its missing parts supplied by reference TRBV19 and TRBJ2-7, is DGGITQSPKYLFRKEGQNVTLSCEQNLNHDAMYWYRQDPGQGLRLIYYSQIVNDFQKGDIAEGYSVSREKKESFPLTVTSAQKNPTAFYLCASTKDGVNYEQYFGPGTRLTVT.

The rearrangement links TRBV6-5 to TRBJ2-7; a possible D gene is TRBD2 (6 bases). The CDR3 runs 15 residues. Between the trimmed V and J ends, which lost 2 bases and 3 bases, there was a span of 14 bases. The germline gives CDR1 MNHEY, CDR2 SVGAGI. CDR3 sequence reads: CASSYAAGRVYEQYF. DNA of the CDR3: TGTGCCAGCAGTTACGCTGCGGGGCGGGTCTACGAGCAGTACTTC.